This T cell receptor beta chain was observed in a study of blood T cell repertoires in COVID-19. About the research overall: Collection of acute and convalescent COVID-19 samples took place in the United States, Italy and Spain. Sample material is recorded as cDNA or gDNA derived from T cells, B-cell-depleted T cells, or PBMCs.

The V and J ends lost 4 bases and 10 bases, in that order; junction bases with no gene match: 8. The CDR3 length is 14 residues. Germline-derived CDR1 and CDR2 are SGDLS and YYNGEE. Under the authors' procedure: Estimation of nucleated cell counts was performed using reference gene primer amplification. Measured with immunoSEQ multiplex PCR; TCRdb has only the in-frame clones, and not every one. V and J calls and clone size are those listed in that table; D and trimming were worked out from the DNA. The sample records around 70,000 clones, 82% being singletons. The sample taken for sequencing was peripheral blood. V usage is TRBV9 and J usage is TRBJ1-6; the match to TRBD1 covers 7 bases. The origin of this receptor is a man aged 60-69 years with acute or convalescent COVID-19. The CDR3 DNA reads as TGTGCCAGCAGCCTAACAGGGGTTGAATCACCCCTCCACTTT. Translation: CASSLTGVESPLHF.